This T cell receptor (beta chain) was recovered during a study of T cell responses to AZD1222 COVID-19 vaccine. The overall study: Researchers grouped second doses given at about 4 or about 12 weeks into one pool.

The CDR3 length is 15 residues. Germline V gene data show CDR1 as SEHNR and CDR2 as FQNEAQ (reference sequence). The ends were cut back, 5 bases at V and 5 bases at J, with 16 bases in the middle. The method was immunoSEQ multiplex PCR; TCRdb's version includes in-frame clones alone and lacks a portion of them. The data show around 88,000 clones, 85% to 90% seen once. On this clone: Its antigen remains unidentified.

Study-level results: Clonal diversity may have been underestimated, and the donors were mostly white British, with more females than males. AZD1222 recipients seropositive at baseline numbered only 5 to 7.

The starting material was peripheral blood, obtained on day 0 of AZD1222 vaccination. The TCR originated in an adult in good health. The chain links TRBV7-9 to TRBJ1-3, with D possibly being TRBD1 (5 bases). The CDR3 nucleotides are TGTGCCAGCAGCCCCCTATCACAGGCCAGAAACACCATATATTTT. This codes for CASSPLSQARNTIYF.